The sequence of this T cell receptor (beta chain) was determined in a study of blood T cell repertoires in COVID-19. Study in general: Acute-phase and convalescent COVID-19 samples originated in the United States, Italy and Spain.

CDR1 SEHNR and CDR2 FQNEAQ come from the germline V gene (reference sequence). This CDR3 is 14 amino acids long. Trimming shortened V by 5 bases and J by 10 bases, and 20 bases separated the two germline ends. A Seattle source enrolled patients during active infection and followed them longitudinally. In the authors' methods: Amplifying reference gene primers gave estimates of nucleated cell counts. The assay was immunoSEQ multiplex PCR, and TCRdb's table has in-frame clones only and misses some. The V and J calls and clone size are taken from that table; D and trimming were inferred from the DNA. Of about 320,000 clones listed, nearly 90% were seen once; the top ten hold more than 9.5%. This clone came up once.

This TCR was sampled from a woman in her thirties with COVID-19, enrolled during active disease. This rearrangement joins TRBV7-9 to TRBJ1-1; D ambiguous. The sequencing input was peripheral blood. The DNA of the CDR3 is TGTGCCAGCAGCCCCAAAACTGGCAGCGAAGGAGCTTTCTTT. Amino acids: CASSPKTGSEGAFF.